This TCR beta chain was recorded in a study of T cells after yellow fever vaccination. Background on the study: For low cell numbers, libraries were made with SMART-Seq v4 Ultra Low Input.

In making TCR cDNA, 5'RACE template switching added a universal primer site and UMIs to it. MiXCR was run by TCRdb on the 5' RACE reads, yielding one entry per CDR3 protein. The table has around 340,000 distinct CDR3 sequences, more than 8.5% seen once. Whole-study results and caveats: Among primary-vaccination clones, most reappeared after the booster, at almost 98% for CD4 and approximately 90% for CD8.

Germline V CDR1 and CDR2: SGHKS, YYEKEE (reference sequence). Trimming cost V 4 bases and J 6 bases, with 17 bases left between them. The CDR3 consists of 15 residues. This clonotype was recorded many times. Its matching antigen is unknown. The V call is TRBV5-5, the J call TRBJ2-4; possible D gene TRBD2, 6 bases. The sample consisted of PBMCs, taken on the day of the first yellow fever vaccination. The origin of this receptor is a man aged 18 to 29 who received the YFV17D yellow fever vaccine. CDR3 in DNA: TGTGCCAGCAGCATTGGCGGGGACGGTAGAAACATTCAGTACTTC. Encoded protein: CASSIGGDGRNIQYF. Complete variable domain (other parts from reference TRBV5-5 and TRBJ2-4): DAGVTQSPTHLIKTRGQQVTLRCSPISGHKSVSWYQQVLGQGPQFIFQYYEKEERGRGNFPDRFSARQFPNYSSELNVNALLLGDSALYLCASSIGGDGRNIQYFGAGTRLSVL.